Below are 27 T cell receptor beta chains sequenced from a single sample in a study of blood T cell repertoires in COVID-19. TCRdb's copy holds only in-frame clones and misses some; the assay was immunoSEQ multiplex PCR. The sample holds more than 35,000 clones, approximately 80% seen once. The sample consisted of peripheral blood. The receptors here all came from a woman between 70 and 85 years old with acute or convalescent COVID-19.

This clone appeared a few times. The rearrangement links TRBV5-4 to TRBJ2-7, with a tentative D call TRBD1 (6 bases). In germline, CDR1 is SGHNT, CDR2 YYREEE (reference sequence). V was pared by 1 base and J by 5 bases, with 13 bases between. The CDR3 has 14 amino acids. CDR3 residues: CASSLWQGSHEQYF. CDR3 DNA sequence: TGTGCCAGCAGCTTGTGGCAGGGGAGCCACGAGCAGTACTTC.

The chain is built from TRBV5-8 and TRBJ1-1, with a possible D match to TRBD1 (6 bases). The CDR3 covers 14 residues. Between the trimmed V and J ends, which lost 3 bases and 1 base, there was a span of 10 bases. Germline assignment: CDR1 SGHTS and CDR2 YDEGEE. As DNA, the CDR3 is TGTGCCAGCAGCTCCCGGACAGAGAACACTGAAGCTTTCTTT. Translating gives CASSSRTENTEAFF.

The V call is TRBV3-1 (or the pseudogene TRBV3-2), the J call TRBJ2-7; the match to TRBD1 covers 8 bases. The germline gives CDR1 LGHDT, CDR2 YNNKEL (reference sequence). The CDR3 runs to 13 residues. J lost 6 bases, V lost 3 bases, and 4 bases had no gene match. The CDR3 region has the DNA TGTGCCAGCAGCCATAGTACAGGGGGCGAGCAGTACTTC. This codes for CASSHSTGGEQYF.

The chain has TRBV24-1 and TRBJ2-1; 8 bases agree with TRBD1. This CDR3 has 15 amino acids. Looked up from germline, CDR1 is KGHDR and CDR2 is SFDVKD. Trimming took 5 bases from V and 9 from J; bases not matched to a gene: 11. CDR3 protein: CATSAEGRGQSEQFF. The CDR3 region has the DNA TGTGCCACCAGTGCAGAGGGCAGGGGGCAAAGTGAGCAGTTCTTC.

The chain has TRBV18 and TRBJ2-7; TRBD2 matches 8 bases. The germline gives CDR1 KGHSH, CDR2 LQKENI. After removal of 1 base from V and 0 bases from J, the junction contained 5 bases not matched to a gene. The length of the CDR3 is 16 residues. CDR3: CASSPLPSGSSYEQYF. The CDR3 DNA follows: TGTGCCAGCTCACCACTTCCCAGCGGGAGCTCCTACGAGCAGTACTTC.

The chain joins TRBV3-1 (or the pseudogene TRBV3-2) to TRBJ1-2; D ambiguous. Germline V gene sequence: CDR1 LGHDT, CDR2 YNNKEL (reference sequence). Trimming stripped 1 base from V and 6 bases from J, with 9 bases between. CDR3 length: 13 residues. DNA of the CDR3: TGTGCCAGCAGCCAAGGGAGTGCACATGGCTACACCTTC. Its translation is CASSQGSAHGYTF.

V gene TRBV4-1 combines with J gene TRBJ2-1, with 8 bases fitting TRBD2. J lost 6 bases, V lost 4 bases, and 8 bases had no gene match. The CDR3 runs 15 residues. Germline V gene data show CDR1 as MGHRA and CDR2 as YSYEKL. CDR3 nucleotides: TGCGCCAGCAGCCCTCTCAGCGGGAGCTTCAATGAGCAGTTCTTC. It specifies CASSPLSGSFNEQFF.

The chain employs TRBV20-1 and TRBJ2-7; maybe TRBD2 (6 bases). Trimming removed 3 bases at V and 3 bases at J, with 18 bases between. CDR1 and CDR2 from the germline V gene are DFQATT and SNEGSKA (reference sequence). The CDR3 totals 15 residues. For the CDR3, the DNA is TGCAGTGCTAGTGGTTTTGAGGTCGGGAGCTACGAGCAGTACTTC. It codes for CSASGFEVGSYEQYF.

This clone has just one count. The CDR3 here is CASSPGLAGGFANTGELFF. The CDR3 nucleotides are TGTGCCAGTAGTCCGGGACTAGCGGGAGGGTTCGCGAACACCGGGGAGCTGTTTTTT. V usage is TRBV19 and J usage is TRBJ2-2; 16 nucleotides line up with TRBD2. After removal of 5 bases from V and 0 bases from J, the junction contained 6 bases not matched to a gene. This CDR3 is built from 19 residues. CDR1 LNHDA and CDR2 SQIVND come from the germline V gene (reference sequence).

The chain couples TRBV6-5 to TRBJ2-7; possible D gene TRBD1, 6 bases. CDR3 length equals 14 residues. V gave up 6 bases and J gave up 5 bases, with 17 bases separating them. Germline-derived CDR1 and CDR2 are MNHEY and SVGAGI. CDR3 region: CASSPRQVSNEQYF. CDR3 in DNA: TGTGCCAGCAGCCCAAGACAGGTCAGCAACGAGCAGTACTTC.

The J gene is TRBJ2-7, the V gene TRBV5-5; maybe TRBD2 (6 bases). Germline V gene sequence: CDR1 SGHKS, CDR2 YYEKEE (reference sequence). The CDR3 covers 16 residues. V was pared by 1 base and J by 1 base, with 15 bases between. The CDR3 loop reads CASSLPSGLGSYEQYF. For the CDR3, the DNA is TGTGCCAGCAGCTTGCCCTCGGGACTGGGATCCTACGAGCAGTACTTC. The complete variable domain, with remaining parts taken from reference TRBV5-5 and TRBJ2-7, reads DAGVTQSPTHLIKTRGQQVTLRCSPISGHKSVSWYQQVLGQGPQFIFQYYEKEERGRGNFPDRFSARQFPNYSSELNVNALLLGDSALYLCASSLPSGLGSYEQYFGPGTRLTVT.

The rearrangement uses TRBV6-6 and TRBJ2-3; D is perhaps TRBD1 (5 bases). The germline V and J ends were trimmed by 4 bases and 6 bases, with 14 bases remaining between them. The CDR3 is 14 amino acids. Germline-derived CDR1 and CDR2 are MNHNY and SVGAGI (reference sequence). In nucleotides, the CDR3 is TGTGCCAGCAGTTGGGGCAGCTTTAGTGATACGCAGTATTTT. Translated, it gives CASSWGSFSDTQYF.

The rearrangement joins TRBV19 to TRBJ2-7; 7 bases are shared with TRBD1. CDR3 length: 15 amino acids. V lost 9 bases and J lost 2; bases outside the gene matches: 13. Germline assignment: CDR1 LNHDA and CDR2 SQIVND (reference sequence). The chain's CDR3 is CASTNPGTDAYEQYF. In DNA form, the CDR3 reads TGTGCCAGCACCAACCCCGGGACAGACGCCTACGAGCAGTACTTC.

This chain links TRBV13 with TRBJ2-2, with D uncertain. Germline V gene data show CDR1 as PRHDT and CDR2 as FYEKMQ (reference sequence). Trimming removed 8 bases at V and 5 bases at J, with 15 bases between. There are 14 residues in the CDR3. The CDR3 sequence is CASATPQRTGELFF. DNA for the CDR3: TGTGCCAGCGCAACTCCCCAGAGGACCGGGGAGCTGTTTTTT.

This chain links TRBV21-1 with TRBJ1-2; the D call TRBD1 from the table was never checked on the DNA. TRBV21-1 is shown as a pseudogene. CDR3 length equals 16 residues. CDR3 DNA sequence: TGTGCCAGCTGTTCCTTAGGACAGGGGATCTGGGATGGCTACACCTTC. Protein sequence: CASCSLGQGIWDGYTF.

The V call is TRBV10-2, the J call TRBJ1-1, with 9 bases identical to TRBD1. The germline gives CDR1 WSHSY, CDR2 SAAADI. V lost 5 bases to trimming and J lost 8 bases; unmatched junction nucleotides: 12. CDR3 length: 15 amino acids. The CDR3 DNA is TGCGCCAGCAGTTTCGGCGGGACAGGGTACATGGAAGCTTTCTTT. Translated: CASSFGGTGYMEAFF.

The chain couples TRBV11-2 to TRBJ2-7; tentative D call: TRBD1 (6 bases). Per germline, CDR1 SGHAT and CDR2 FQNNGV. V lost 2 bases and J lost 3, with 14 bases in between. The CDR3 loop spans 15 amino acids. The CDR3 DNA reads TGTGCCAGCAGCTTAACTGGGGGCTTGGGCTACGAGCAGTACTTC. It specifies CASSLTGGLGYEQYF.

The chain links TRBV18 to TRBJ1-5, with 8 bases that match TRBD1. With 6 bases clipped from V and 2 bases from J, the junction kept 12 bases outside the gene matches. The length of the CDR3 is 17 residues. Germline V gives CDR1 KGHSH, CDR2 LQKENI. CDR3 in amino acids: CASSQSAGTGGNQPQHF. In DNA form, the CDR3 reads TGTGCCAGCTCCCAGAGCGCCGGGACAGGTGGCAATCAGCCCCAGCATTTT.

This clone was seen more than once but under ten times. This rearrangement joins TRBV6-5 to TRBJ2-1; TRBD1 is a possible D gene (8 bases). V lost 6 bases, J lost 5 bases, and 17 bases lay in between. Germline V gene lookup returns CDR1 MNHEY and CDR2 SVGAGI. The CDR3 totals 15 residues. The CDR3 region is CASSYQGAGDNEQFF. In nucleotides, the CDR3 is TGTGCCAGCAGCTACCAGGGGGCGGGAGACAATGAGCAGTTCTTC.

The V call is TRBV12-3 or TRBV12-4, the J call TRBJ1-1; D possibly corresponds to TRBD1 (5 bases). The CDR3 covers 12 residues. The V gene lost 3 bases and the J gene lost 6 bases, with 8 bases spanning the gap. The CDR3 sequence is CASSLGLPEAFF. The CDR3 bases are TGTGCCAGCAGTTTGGGGCTACCTGAAGCTTTCTTT.

This chain uses TRBV11-2 with TRBJ2-5, with TRBD2 identical over 12 bases. V dropped 5 bases and J dropped 5; count of bases not matched to a gene: 12. The CDR3 length is 17 residues. Germline CDR1 is SGHAT and CDR2 is FQNNGV. CDR3 sequence reads: CASSDYASGRGGETQYF. The CDR3 nucleotides are TGTGCCAGCAGCGACTACGCTAGCGGGAGGGGAGGGGAGACCCAGTACTTC.

V gene TRBV10-1 combines with J gene TRBJ2-3, with 10 bases lining up with TRBD1. Germline CDR1 is WNHNN and CDR2 is SYGVQD (reference sequence). The V and J ends lost 2 bases and 4 bases, in that order; junction bases with no gene match: 3. This CDR3 comprises 15 residues. Here the CDR3 reads CASSEDRGHPDTQYF. The CDR3 DNA sequence: TGCGCCAGCAGTGAGGACAGGGGGCACCCAGATACGCAGTATTTT.

The rearrangement joins TRBV7-9 to TRBJ1-1; 7 nucleotides agree with TRBD1. V was clipped by 6 bases and J by 0 bases; unmatched bases: 4. CDR1 SEHNR and CDR2 FQNEAQ come from the germline V gene (reference sequence). The length of the CDR3 is 14 residues. The CDR3 protein is CASRVGQMNTEAFF. The CDR3 bases are TGTGCCAGCAGGGTGGGACAGATGAACACTGAAGCTTTCTTT.

Points on this clone: Other DNA sequences in the sample encode the same CDR3. The genes are TRBV19 and TRBJ2-1; 7 bases are shared with TRBD2. V lost 1 base, J lost 3 bases, and 3 bases stayed unmatched. The CDR3 contains 15 residues. Germline V gene data show CDR1 as LNHDA and CDR2 as SQIVND (reference sequence). Written as DNA, the CDR3 is TGTGCCAGTAGTATAGCTGCGGGAGACTACAATGAGCAGTTCTTC. Protein sequence: CASSIAAGDYNEQFF.

A few counts support this clone. V gene TRBV28 combines with J gene TRBJ2-7; D gene ambiguous. The V end was cut by 1 base, the J end by 4 bases, with 17 bases between. The CDR3 is 16 residues long. Germline V lookup: CDR1 MDHEN, CDR2 SYDVKM. CDR3 DNA: TGTGCCAGCAGTTTATATCTCCCTAAGCGTCAATACGAGCAGTACTTC. Its protein product is CASSLYLPKRQYEQYF.

The chain is built from TRBV5-1 and TRBJ2-1, with a possible D match to TRBD1 (6 bases). The germline CDR1 and CDR2 sequences are SGHRS and YFSETQ. This CDR3 contains 14 residues. With 0 bases removed from V and 7 bases from J, the gap between germline ends came to 11 bases. Here the CDR3 reads CASSLEQGWNEQFF. The CDR3 DNA follows: TGCGCCAGCAGCTTGGAGCAGGGGTGGAATGAGCAGTTCTTC.

V usage is TRBV4-1 and J usage is TRBJ2-3; tentatively, D is TRBD2 (6 bases). The germline CDR1 and CDR2 sequences are MGHRA and YSYEKL. The ends were cut back, 2 bases at V and 2 bases at J, with 8 bases in the middle. The CDR3 sequence is 14 residues long. The CDR3 DNA follows: TGCGCCAGCAGCCAACAGGACTACACAGATACGCAGTATTTT. This gives the protein CASSQQDYTDTQYF.